This T cell receptor (beta chain) originates from a study of blood T cell repertoires in COVID-19. Study details: Spain, Italy and the United States supplied samples that represented acute and convalescent COVID-19. Sources were T cells, B-cell-depleted T cells, or PBMCs; the material itself was cDNA or gDNA.

Study processing details: Amplification of reference gene primers was used by the study to estimate nucleated cell counts. The data were produced by immunoSEQ multiplex PCR, yet TCRdb's version contains in-frame clones alone and is incomplete. V, J and clone size reflect that table, while D and trimming were determined from the DNA. The sample includes about 400,000 clones, around 89% seen only once; the top ten take roughly 4.3%. Sequenced sample: peripheral blood. The receptor's source is a woman aged 30 to 39 with acute or convalescent COVID-19.

The DNA of the CDR3 is TGTGCCAGTAGTCAACTCGGACTAGCGGGGGTCTCAGATACGCAGTATTTT. It encodes CASSQLGLAGVSDTQYF. The chain is built from TRBV19 and TRBJ2-3, with 13 bases aligning to TRBD2. Trimming at V came to 5 bases and at J to 4 bases, leaving 9 bases not matched to a gene. Germline V gene sequence: CDR1 LNHDA, CDR2 SQIVND (reference sequence). CDR3 length equals 17 residues.